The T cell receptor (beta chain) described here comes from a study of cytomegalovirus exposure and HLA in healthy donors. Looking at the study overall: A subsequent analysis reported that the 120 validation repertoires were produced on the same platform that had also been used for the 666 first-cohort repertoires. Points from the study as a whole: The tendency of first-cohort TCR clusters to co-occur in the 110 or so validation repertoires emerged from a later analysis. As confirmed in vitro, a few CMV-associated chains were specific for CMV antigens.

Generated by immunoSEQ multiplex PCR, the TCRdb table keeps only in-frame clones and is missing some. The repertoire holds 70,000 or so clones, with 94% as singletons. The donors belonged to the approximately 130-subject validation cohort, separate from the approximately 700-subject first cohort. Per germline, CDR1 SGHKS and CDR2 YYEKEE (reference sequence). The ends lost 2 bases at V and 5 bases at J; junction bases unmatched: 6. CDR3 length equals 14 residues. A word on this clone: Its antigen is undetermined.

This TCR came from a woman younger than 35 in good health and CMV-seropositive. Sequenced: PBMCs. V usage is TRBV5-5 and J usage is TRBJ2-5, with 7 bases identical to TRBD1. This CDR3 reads CASSLLGGRETQYF. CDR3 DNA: TGTGCCAGCAGCTTACTAGGGGGCAGGGAGACCCAGTACTTC.